These 6 T cell receptor beta chains were all obtained from the same sample, sequenced in a study of cytomegalovirus exposure and HLA in healthy donors. In the PCR, 60 Vbeta and 13 Jbeta primers were used. Measured with immunoSEQ multiplex PCR; TCRdb has only the in-frame clones, and not every one. The table records about 160,000 clones, 60% to 85% of them present only once. Sequencing was performed on PBMCs. The receptors derive from a woman in her forties or fifties in good health and CMV-seropositive.

V usage is TRBV19 and J usage is TRBJ2-3; 9 bases map to TRBD1. The CDR3 covers 14 residues. Germline trimming cut 5 bases from V and 4 bases from J; bases unmatched to any gene: 4. Germline V gives CDR1 LNHDA, CDR2 SQIVND (reference sequence). DNA of the CDR3: TGTGCCAGTAGTGGACAGGGGTTGCCAGATACGCAGTATTTT. It yields the protein CASSGQGLPDTQYF.

The rearrangement uses TRBV15 and TRBJ2-7, with 10 bases fitting TRBD2. The CDR3 is 18 amino acids. The germline V gene encodes CDR1 LNHNV and CDR2 YYDKDF (reference sequence). J lost 6 bases, V lost 0 bases, and 14 bases had no gene match. The CDR3 loop reads CATSRDLVAGGLYSEQYF. CDR3 in DNA: TGTGCCACCAGCAGAGATCTAGTAGCGGGGGGATTATACAGCGAGCAGTACTTC.

A few counts support this clone. The rearrangement uses TRBV27 and TRBJ1-5; perhaps TRBD1 as D (6 bases). Germline assignment: CDR1 MNHEY and CDR2 SMNVEV (reference sequence). V lost 6 bases and J 1 base, leaving 10 bases between the germline ends. The CDR3 spans 14 residues. CDR3: CASRGGGSNQPQHF. The CDR3 bases are TGTGCCAGCAGGGGAGGGGGGAGCAATCAGCCCCAGCATTTT.

The chain is built from TRBV18 and TRBJ1-6; no clear D. Germline CDR1 KGHSH, CDR2 LQKENI. The CDR3 totals 13 residues. The V end was cut by 3 bases, the J end by 8 bases, with 8 bases between. The CDR3 sequence is CASSPAADSPLHF. The CDR3 nucleotides are TGTGCCAGCTCACCGGCGGCTGATTCACCCCTCCACTTT. The variable domain in full, completed from reference TRBV18 and TRBJ1-6, reads NAGVMQNPRHLVRRRGQEARLRCSPMKGHSHVYWYRQLPEEGLKFMVYLQKENIIDESGMPKERFSAEFPKEGPSILRIQQVVRGDSAAYFCASSPAADSPLHFGNGTRLTVT.

V gene TRBV5-4 combines with J gene TRBJ1-6, with D uncertain. Germline loops: CDR1 SGHNT, CDR2 YYREEE (reference sequence). CDR3 size: 12 residues. V was pared by 4 bases and J by 12 bases, with 11 bases between. The chain's CDR3 is CASSLELGPLHF. CDR3 bases: TGTGCCAGCAGCCTGGAGCTTGGACCCCTCCACTTT. The variable domain in full, with the rest retrieved from reference TRBV5-4 and TRBJ1-6, is ETGVTQSPTHLIKTRGQQVTLRCSSQSGHNTVSWYQQALGQGPQFIFQYYREEENGRGNFPPRFSGLQFPNYSSELNVNALELDDSALYLCASSLELGPLHFGNGTRLTVT.

This chain uses TRBV21-1 with TRBJ1-1; TRBD1, as called in the table, went unchecked against the DNA. TRBV21-1 is an annotated pseudogene. The CDR3 extends over 16 amino acids. CDR3 DNA: TGTGCCAGCAGCGGAGAAGGGGGCCGACCTTACACTGAAGCTTTCTTT. It codes for CASSGEGGRPYTEAFF.